These 2 T cell receptor beta chains originate from one sample sequenced in a study of blood T cell repertoires in COVID-19. Sequencing used immunoSEQ multiplex PCR; TCRdb keeps in-frame clones, though not all of them. The table has a few hundred thousand clones, 80% to 90% seen once. The sequenced material came from PBMCs or T cells enriched from blood (not recorded which). All receptors come from a young man who had recovered from COVID-19.

As to this clone: Different DNA sequences within this sample yield the same CDR3. The J gene is TRBJ2-6, the V gene TRBV4-3; a possible D gene is TRBD2 (6 bases). Germline V gene data show CDR1 as LGHNA and CDR2 as YSLEER. The ends were cut back, 0 bases at V and 2 bases at J, with 8 bases in the middle. This CDR3 contains 16 residues. The CDR3: CASSQESGAGANVLTF. Written as DNA, the CDR3 is TGCGCCAGCAGCCAAGAATCGGGGGCTGGGGCCAACGTCCTGACTTTC.

The chain couples TRBV18 to TRBJ2-5, with 9 nucleotides matching TRBD2. Germline V gene lookup returns CDR1 KGHSH and CDR2 LQKENI. The CDR3 consists of 18 residues. Trimming at V came to 6 bases and at J to 5 bases, leaving 19 bases not matched to a gene. The CDR3 DNA sequence: TGTGCCAGCTCCCGGATAGCGGGGGATTTCGCGGCCAGGGAGACCCAGTACTTC. It translates to CASSRIAGDFAARETQYF.